This is a list of T cell receptor beta chains from one sample in a study of blood T cell repertoires in COVID-19. Using immunoSEQ multiplex PCR, the repertoire was profiled, and TCRdb retains in-frame clones only, with some absent. Of 200,000 to 250,000 clones listed, roughly 90% are singletons. Sequencing was done on a sample of PBMCs or T cells enriched from blood (not recorded which). Every receptor here comes from a woman aged 30 to 39 with acute COVID-19. Each CDR3 is given with its conserved first and last residue. D genes are given only for firm matches. Part of the rows lack a size; the others show once, few, many or a class for expanded clones.

NA	TRBJ2-7	TRBV20-1	NA	TGCAGTGCTAGTGAGGCAGGCCCTCATCTGGAGCAGTACTTC	CSASEAGPHLEQYF
NA	TRBJ1-4	TRBV3-1/TRBV3-2	NA	TGTGCCAGCAGCCAGTATACGGGTTCGGGGACTAATGAAAAACTGTTTTTT	CASSQYTGSGTNEKLFF
TRBD2	TRBJ2-1	TRBV18	NA	TGTGCCAGCTCACCCCCCCTAGCGGGACGGAATGAGCAGTTCTTC	CASSPPLAGRNEQFF
NA	TRBJ1-4	TRBV19	NA	TGTGCCAGTAGTTTCAAATTCCGGCAGGTGATAAATGAAAAACTGTTTTTT	CASSFKFRQVINEKLFF
TRBD2	TRBJ2-7	TRBV24-1	NA	TGTGCCACCAGTGACCCAAAGAGGGGGACTAGCGGACCCTACGAGCAGTACTTC	CATSDPKRGTSGPYEQYF
NA	TRBJ2-2	TRBV19	once	TGTGCCAGTAAATTCGGTTCCGGGGAGCTGTTTTTT	CASKFGSGELFF
TRBD1	TRBJ2-3	TRBV27	NA	TGTGCCAGCAGAGCCTCAGGACAGGGGGTAACAGATACGCAGTATTTT	CASRASGQGVTDTQYF
TRBD1	TRBJ1-2	TRBV12-3/TRBV12-4	NA	TGTGCCAGCACTCTTCAGGGGGCTTGGGGCTACACCTTC	CASTLQGAWGYTF
TRBD1	TRBJ1-4	TRBV19	once	TGTGCCAGTAGTGTCGGACAGGTGATTAATGAAAAACTGTTTTTT	CASSVGQVINEKLFF
NA	TRBJ1-1	TRBV7-9	NA	TGTGCCAGCAGCTCGAGTTCCCCCGAGGTTGAAGCTTTCTTT	CASSSSSPEVEAFF
NA	TRBJ2-1	TRBV2	NA	TGTGCCAGCAGTGGAATTGTAGCGGAGGAGCAGTTCTTC	CASSGIVAEEQFF
NA	TRBJ1-1	TRBV5-1	NA	TGCGCCAGCAGAGACAGCACTGAAGCTTTCTTT	CASRDSTEAFF
NA	TRBJ2-7	TRBV15	NA	TGTGCCACCAGCAGACAGGGTGGCGAGCAGTACTTC	CATSRQGGEQYF
NA	TRBJ1-5	TRBV2	NA	TGTGCCAGCAGAGGGACTTTTGGGGTGGCGTCCCAGCATTTT	CASRGTFGVASQHF
TRBD1	TRBJ1-2	TRBV4-1	NA	TGCGCCAGCCAACAGGGGGCGTCTGGCTACACCTTC	CASQQGASGYTF
NA	TRBJ1-2	TRBV5-5	NA	TGTGCCAGCAGCTTGGGAACAGGAAGTACGGAAGGCTACACCTTC	CASSLGTGSTEGYTF
TRBD1	TRBJ1-2	TRBV27	NA	TGTGCCAGCAGTTATGGCAGGGGGCAGGACTATGGCTACACCTTC	CASSYGRGQDYGYTF
TRBD1	TRBJ1-2	TRBV9	few	TGTGCCAGCAGCGTAGTGCTTGCCGGGACAGGGGATGGCTACACCTTC	CASSVVLAGTGDGYTF
NA	TRBJ2-7	TRBV7-2	once	TGTGCCAGCAGCCCCAGGACGGGGGGCAGCTCCTACGAGCAGTACTTC	CASSPRTGGSSYEQYF
NA	TRBJ2-1	TRBV12-3/TRBV12-4	NA	TGTGCCAGCAGTTGGGCGAGCAATGAGCAGTTCTTC	CASSWASNEQFF
NA	TRBJ2-7	TRBV3-1/TRBV3-2	NA	TGTGCCAGCAGCCAAGTATCGTACGAGCAGTACTTC	CASSQVSYEQYF
NA	TRBJ2-1	TRBV7-9	NA	TGTGCCAGCTGCCATTCCGGGACTCTAGCCTACAATGAGCAGTTCTTC	CASCHSGTLAYNEQFF
TRBD2	TRBJ2-1	TRBV11-2	NA	TGTGCCAGCACCGGGGCGGGGGTACCCTACAATGAGCAGTTCTTC	CASTGAGVPYNEQFF
TRBD2	TRBJ2-5	TRBV7-6	NA	TGTGCCAGCAGCTCCCTGACTAGCGGAAGAGGTACAGAGACCCAGTACTTC	CASSSLTSGRGTETQYF
NA	TRBJ2-5	TRBV10-3	NA	TGTGCCATCAGTGAAGGGGAAGGGGCTGTGCGAGAGACCCAGTACTTC	CAISEGEGAVRETQYF
TRBD1	TRBJ1-1	TRBV2	NA	TGTGCCAGCGCGACAGGGACGATGAACACTGAAGCTTTCTTT	CASATGTMNTEAFF
TRBD2	TRBJ2-5	TRBV11-2	NA	TGTGCCAGCAGCTCTCGACTAGCGGGGAACCAAGAGACCCAGTACTTC	CASSSRLAGNQETQYF
TRBD2	TRBJ2-1	TRBV18	NA	TGTGCCAGCTCACCAGTCGCTAGCGGGAGGGTGTTGGATGAGCAGTTCTTC	CASSPVASGRVLDEQFF
TRBD2	TRBJ2-3	TRBV5-1	NA	TGCGCCAGCAGCCCTGGGACTAGCGGGAGGTTCGGTACGCAGTATTTT	CASSPGTSGRFGTQYF
TRBD1	TRBJ2-5	TRBV15	NA	TGTGCCACCAGTGTTAATGGACAGGGGACGCAAGAGACCCAGTACTTC	CATSVNGQGTQETQYF
NA	TRBJ2-5	TRBV11-3	NA	TGTGCCAGCAGCTTAACAGGGACGGGCGAGACCCAGTACTTC	CASSLTGTGETQYF
TRBD1	TRBJ2-7	TRBV11-2	NA	TGTGCCAGCAGTTGGGCGGTGGACGGACAGGGGAGTTGGTTGGGAAACTACGAGCAGTACTTC	CASSWAVDGQGSWLGNYEQYF
NA	TRBJ2-7	TRBV9	NA	TGTGCCAGCAGTCCTCGGGGCTACGAGCAGTACTTC	CASSPRGYEQYF
NA	TRBJ2-1	TRBV19	NA	TGTGCCAGTAGGGGGGCAGCGATCAATGAGCAGTTCTTC	CASRGAAINEQFF
TRBD1	TRBJ1-3	TRBV15	NA	TGTGCCACCAGCAGAGGGACAGGTTCCGCTGGAAACACCATATATTTT	CATSRGTGSAGNTIYF
TRBD1	TRBJ1-5	TRBV9	NA	TGTGCCAGCAGCCCCACCGGGACAGTGAATCAGCCCCAGCATTTT	CASSPTGTVNQPQHF
TRBD1	TRBJ2-7	TRBV18	NA	TGTGCCAGCTCACCGTCGACAGGGGTCGACGAGCAGTACTTC	CASSPSTGVDEQYF
NA	TRBJ2-1	TRBV11-2	NA	TGTGCCAGCAGCTTGGCGGGATTTGAGCAGTTCTTC	CASSLAGFEQFF
NA	TRBJ1-1	TRBV3-1/TRBV3-2	NA	TGTGCCAGCAGCCAAGATGGAGCAGGGCCCACTGAAGCTTTCTTT	CASSQDGAGPTEAFF
NA	TRBJ1-5	TRBV23-1	NA	TGCGCCAGCAGTCAATCCCCCCAGTTCGTTAATCAGCCCCAGCATTTT	CASSQSPQFVNQPQHF
TRBD2	TRBJ2-7	TRBV10-3	NA	TGTGCCATCTGGGGGGGTACCCGCGCGGGCTACGAGCAGTACTTC	CAIWGGTRAGYEQYF
NA	TRBJ2-7	TRBV30	NA	TGTGCCTGGAGTGTAGGAGTTTTCTACGAGCAGTACTTC	CAWSVGVFYEQYF